These 21 T cell receptor beta chains came from one sample sequenced in a study of shared clonotypes between healthy human individuals. The method was immunoSEQ multiplex PCR; TCRdb's version includes in-frame clones alone and lacks a portion of them. There are a few hundred thousand clones in the sample; around 74% occur only once, and about a tenth lies in the top ten. The sequenced material came from memory CD4+ T cells sorted from blood. Subset noted: CD45RA-negative fraction. Source of these receptors: a man aged 25 to 40 in good health.

V is TRBV29-1 and J is TRBJ2-5; D remains ambiguous. The germline CDR1 and CDR2 sequences are SQVTM and ANQGSEA. The CDR3 extends over 14 amino acids. Trimming pared 4 bases from V and 5 bases from J, leaving 17 bases between. CDR3 nucleotides: TGCAGCGTTGCTCAAAAGGCCCAAGGCGAGACCCAGTACTTC. This sequence encodes CSVAQKAQGETQYF.

This clone appeared many times. The chain is built from TRBV2 and TRBJ2-4, with D tentatively TRBD1 (6 bases). The CDR3 is made up of 16 amino acids. The V end was cut by 3 bases, the J end by 2 bases, with 14 bases between. Germline lookup yields CDR1 SNHLY and CDR2 FYNNEI. The CDR3 region is CASSDRVGQTKNIQYF. In DNA form, the CDR3 reads TGTGCCAGCAGTGATAGAGTCGGACAGACCAAAAACATTCAGTACTTC. Full variable domain (outside the CDR3, taken from reference TRBV2 and TRBJ2-4): EPEVTQTPSHQVTQMGQEVILRCVPISNHLYFYWYRQILGQKVEFLVSFYNNEISEKSEIFDDQFSVERPDGSNFTLKIRSTKLEDSAMYFCASSDRVGQTKNIQYFGAGTRLSVL.

The chain couples TRBV2 to TRBJ2-7; 7 bases are a match to TRBD1. This CDR3 contains 12 residues. Germline loops: CDR1 SNHLY, CDR2 FYNNEI. J gave up 11 bases and V 6 bases, and 10 bases lay outside the gene matches. The CDR3 loop is CASRNRGWGKYF. The CDR3 DNA is TGTGCCAGCAGAAACAGGGGATGGGGGAAGTACTTC.

V gene TRBV14 combines with J gene TRBJ1-3; D unresolved. Germline-derived CDR1 and CDR2 are SGHDN and FVKESK. V lost 6 bases and J 3 bases, leaving 12 bases between the germline ends. The CDR3 totals 14 residues. CDR3 in DNA: TGTGCCAGCAGGCTGAAGTCCGGTGGAAACACCATATATTTT. It encodes CASRLKSGGNTIYF.

The chain couples TRBV15 to TRBJ2-3; TRBD2 might be the D (5 bases). Germline lookup yields CDR1 LNHNV and CDR2 YYDKDF (reference sequence). This CDR3 contains 15 residues. Trimming pared 0 bases from V and 0 bases from J, leaving 7 bases between. The CDR3 DNA sequence: TGTGCCACCAGCAGAGATCGGACTAGCACAGATACGCAGTATTTT. Its protein product is CATSRDRTSTDTQYF. Supplemented by reference TRBV15 and TRBJ2-3, the full variable domain reads DAMVIQNPRYQVTQFGKPVTLSCSQTLNHNVMYWYQQKSSQAPKLLFHYYDKDFNNEADTPDNFQSRRPNTSFCFLDIRSPGLGDTAMYLCATSRDRTSTDTQYFGPGTRLTVL.

The genes are TRBV5-5 and TRBJ2-5; perhaps TRBD2 as D (5 bases). V shed 2 bases and J shed 1 base, with 12 bases lying between them. CDR1 and CDR2 (germline): SGHKS, YYEKEE (reference sequence). This CDR3 contains 15 residues. The CDR3 DNA sequence: TGTGCCAGCAGCTTCGGCGTTCGGGGCCAAGAGACCCAGTACTTC. Encoded protein: CASSFGVRGQETQYF.

The gene calls are TRBV5-1 and TRBJ2-5; a possible D gene is TRBD2 (5 bases). The CDR3 has 18 amino acids. The V gene's germline CDR1 is SGHRS and CDR2 YFSETQ. V lost 2 bases and J 5 bases, leaving 25 bases between the germline ends. Written as DNA, the CDR3 is TGCGCCAGCAGCTTCGGGATGGGAAAGGGCCTCCCCGGGGAGACCCAGTACTTC. Translating it yields CASSFGMGKGLPGETQYF.

The gene calls are TRBV5-4 and TRBJ2-1; TRBD2 matches 14 bases. Trimming removed 5 bases from V and 9 bases from J; junction bases left unmatched: 7. This CDR3 has 15 residues. Germline-derived CDR1 and CDR2 are SGHNT and YYREEE (reference sequence). CDR3 loop: CASRKGTSGSSEQFF. For the CDR3, the DNA is TGTGCCAGCAGGAAGGGGACTAGCGGGAGTTCTGAGCAGTTCTTC. Drawing the rest from reference TRBV5-4 and TRBJ2-1, the complete variable domain is ETGVTQSPTHLIKTRGQQVTLRCSSQSGHNTVSWYQQALGQGPQFIFQYYREEENGRGNFPPRFSGLQFPNYSSELNVNALELDDSALYLCASRKGTSGSSEQFFGPGTRLTVL.

V is TRBV5-1 and J is TRBJ1-1; 8 bases agree with TRBD1. The CDR3 length is 14 residues. J was trimmed by 6 bases and V by 4 bases; bases with no gene match: 8. Germline V CDR1 and CDR2: SGHRS, YFSETQ. The CDR3 region is CASSDPGTGAEAFF. CDR3 nucleotide sequence: TGCGCCAGCAGCGACCCTGGGACAGGCGCTGAAGCTTTCTTT.

This clone showed up just a few times. The chain is built from TRBV7-8 and TRBJ2-3; 13 nucleotides match TRBD2. The germline gives CDR1 SGHVS, CDR2 FQNEAQ. The CDR3 spans 16 residues. V lost 3 bases to trimming and J lost 6 bases; unmatched junction nucleotides: 6. The CDR3 nucleotides read TGTGCCAGCAGCTTTCGGACTAGCGGGAGCAGGGATACGCAGTATTTT. Amino acid sequence: CASSFRTSGSRDTQYF.

V usage is TRBV7-8 and J usage is TRBJ2-1; 12 nucleotides align to TRBD2. The CDR3 is made up of 17 amino acids. Germline-derived CDR1 and CDR2 are SGHVS and FQNEAQ. The V segment lost 3 bases and the J segment 6 bases; nucleotides outside the gene matches: 9. The CDR3 reads CASSFDRLAGALNEQFF. In DNA, the CDR3 is TGTGCCAGCAGCTTCGACCGACTAGCGGGAGCCCTCAATGAGCAGTTCTTC.

The DNA of the CDR3 is TGTGCCAGCAGCCCGTCAGGGCGGAACACTGAAGCTTTCTTT. It codes for CASSPSGRNTEAFF. V gene TRBV5-4 combines with J gene TRBJ1-1, with D possibly TRBD1 on 5 matching bases. Germline values: CDR1 SGHNT, CDR2 YYREEE (reference sequence). There are 14 residues in the CDR3. V was clipped by 4 bases and J by 1 base, with 11 bases between them.

J is TRBJ1-1 and V is TRBV5-5; the D is unclear. Germline V gene data show CDR1 as SGHKS and CDR2 as YYEKEE (reference sequence). V gave up 7 bases and J gave up 0 bases, with 7 bases separating them. This CDR3 comprises 12 residues. CDR3 region: CASGLMNTEAFF. CDR3 DNA sequence: TGTGCCAGCGGACTAATGAACACTGAAGCTTTCTTT.

The chain couples TRBV11-2 to TRBJ2-2; 7 nucleotides align to TRBD1. This CDR3 is built from 15 residues. Germline V gene sequence: CDR1 SGHAT, CDR2 FQNNGV. J was trimmed by 2 bases and V by 4 bases; bases with no gene match: 4. CDR3 sequence reads: CASSSNRGNTGELFF. In nucleotides, the CDR3 is TGTGCCAGCAGCTCGAACAGGGGAAACACCGGGGAGCTGTTTTTT.

A note on this clone: Other DNA sequences in the same sample also yield this CDR3. The CDR3 nucleotides read TGCGCCAGCAGCCAAGTCCGGGGCTACGAGCAGTACTTC. Its protein is CASSQVRGYEQYF. The rearrangement joins TRBV4-3 to TRBJ2-7; possible D gene TRBD2, 5 bases. The V gene lost 1 base and the J gene lost 3 bases, with 7 bases spanning the gap. CDR1 is LGHNA, CDR2 YSLEER, per germline. This CDR3 region has 13 residues.

This chain connects TRBV7-6 to TRBJ2-1; 7 positions agree with TRBD1. The ends lost 0 bases at V and 14 bases at J; junction bases unmatched: 7. CDR3 length equals 13 residues. Germline V CDR1 and CDR2: SGHVS, FNYEAQ. The CDR3 protein is CASSLAEQGQKFF. The CDR3 DNA follows: TGTGCCAGCAGCTTAGCTGAACAGGGACAGAAGTTCTTC.

The table lists this clone with a count of one. This chain uses TRBV19 with TRBJ2-2; no firm D call. Germline values: CDR1 LNHDA, CDR2 SQIVND (reference sequence). CDR3 size: 15 residues. The V end lost 3 bases, the J end lost 2 bases, and 10 bases lay between the germline ends. CDR3 sequence (DNA): TGTGCCAGTAGTATCGGACGGCTAAACACCGGGGAGCTGTTTTTT. It is translated as CASSIGRLNTGELFF.

The CDR3 here is CASSQEVGRRSYEQYF. The CDR3 DNA is TGCGCCAGCAGCCAAGAAGTCGGACGGAGAAGCTACGAGCAGTACTTC. V and J are TRBV4-1 and TRBJ2-7; D is unresolved. Trimming shortened V by 0 bases and J by 3 bases, and 15 bases separated the two germline ends. Germline lookup yields CDR1 MGHRA and CDR2 YSYEKL. The length of the CDR3 is 16 residues.

V usage is TRBV18 and J usage is TRBJ1-4, with a weak D call TRBD1 (6 bases). CDR3 length equals 16 residues. Trimming left V 3 bases short and J 4 bases short, with 15 bases between. Germline V lookup: CDR1 KGHSH, CDR2 LQKENI. The CDR3 DNA reads as TGTGCCAGCTCACCCCAGGGGCAGGCCGTTAATGAAAAACTGTTTTTT. Translating gives CASSPQGQAVNEKLFF.

The CDR3 DNA sequence: TGTGCCAGCTCACCGAAGACAGGGTTTGGCTACACCTTC. Translated, it gives CASSPKTGFGYTF. The chain joins TRBV18 to TRBJ1-2; 7 nucleotides line up with TRBD1. This CDR3 is built from 13 residues. The V segment lost 3 bases and the J segment 7 bases; nucleotides outside the gene matches: 5. Germline V gene data show CDR1 as KGHSH and CDR2 as LQKENI.

The V and J genes are TRBV9 and TRBJ1-2; weak D call: TRBD1 (5 bases). Germline-derived CDR1 and CDR2 are SGDLS and YYNGEE. The CDR3 length is 13 residues. Trimming took off 2 bases at V and 4 bases at J, with 9 bases between the two ends. CDR3 residues: CASSVMGLYGYTF. CDR3 DNA: TGTGCCAGCAGCGTTATGGGGCTCTATGGCTACACCTTC.